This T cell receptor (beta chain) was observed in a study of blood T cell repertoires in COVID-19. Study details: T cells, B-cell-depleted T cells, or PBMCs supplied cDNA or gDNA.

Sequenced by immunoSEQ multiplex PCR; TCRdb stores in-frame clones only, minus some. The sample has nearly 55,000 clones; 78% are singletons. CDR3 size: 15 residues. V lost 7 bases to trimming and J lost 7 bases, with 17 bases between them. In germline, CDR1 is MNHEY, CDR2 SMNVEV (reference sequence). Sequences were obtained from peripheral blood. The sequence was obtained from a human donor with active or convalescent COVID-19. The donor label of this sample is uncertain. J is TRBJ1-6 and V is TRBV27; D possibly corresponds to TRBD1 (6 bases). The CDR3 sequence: CASKRKSQGNSPLHF. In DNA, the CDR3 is TGTGCCAGCAAGCGAAAATCCCAGGGGAATTCACCCCTCCACTTT.